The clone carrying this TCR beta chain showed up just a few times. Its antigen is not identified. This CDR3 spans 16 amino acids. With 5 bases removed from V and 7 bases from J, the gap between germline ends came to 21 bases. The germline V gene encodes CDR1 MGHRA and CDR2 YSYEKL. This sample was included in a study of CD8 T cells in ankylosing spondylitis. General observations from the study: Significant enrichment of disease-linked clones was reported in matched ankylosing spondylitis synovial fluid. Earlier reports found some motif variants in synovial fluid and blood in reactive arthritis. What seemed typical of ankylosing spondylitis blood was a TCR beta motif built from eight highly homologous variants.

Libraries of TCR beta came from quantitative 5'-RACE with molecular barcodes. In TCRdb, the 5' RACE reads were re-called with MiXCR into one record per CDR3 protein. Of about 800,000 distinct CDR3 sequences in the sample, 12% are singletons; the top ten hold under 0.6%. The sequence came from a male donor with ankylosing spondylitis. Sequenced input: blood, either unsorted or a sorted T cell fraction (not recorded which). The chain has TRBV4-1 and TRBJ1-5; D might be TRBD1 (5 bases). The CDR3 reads CASSWRGGDLNQPQHF. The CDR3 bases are TGCGCCAGCAGCTGGCGGGGGGGAGATTTGAACCAGCCCCAGCATTTT.